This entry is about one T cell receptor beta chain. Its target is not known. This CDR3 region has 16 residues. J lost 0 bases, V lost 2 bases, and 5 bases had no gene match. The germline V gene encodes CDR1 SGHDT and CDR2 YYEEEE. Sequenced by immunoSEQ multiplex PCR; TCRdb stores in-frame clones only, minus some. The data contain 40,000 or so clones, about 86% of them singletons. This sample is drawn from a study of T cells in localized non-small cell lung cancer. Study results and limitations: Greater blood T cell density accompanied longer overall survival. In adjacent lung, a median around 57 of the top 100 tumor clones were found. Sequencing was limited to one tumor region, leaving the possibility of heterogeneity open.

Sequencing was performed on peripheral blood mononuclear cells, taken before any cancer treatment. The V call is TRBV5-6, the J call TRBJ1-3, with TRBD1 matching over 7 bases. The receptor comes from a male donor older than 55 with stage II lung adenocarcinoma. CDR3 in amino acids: CASSLPTGHSGNTIYF. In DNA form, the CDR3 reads TGTGCCAGCAGCTTACCGACAGGGCACTCTGGAAACACCATATATTTT.